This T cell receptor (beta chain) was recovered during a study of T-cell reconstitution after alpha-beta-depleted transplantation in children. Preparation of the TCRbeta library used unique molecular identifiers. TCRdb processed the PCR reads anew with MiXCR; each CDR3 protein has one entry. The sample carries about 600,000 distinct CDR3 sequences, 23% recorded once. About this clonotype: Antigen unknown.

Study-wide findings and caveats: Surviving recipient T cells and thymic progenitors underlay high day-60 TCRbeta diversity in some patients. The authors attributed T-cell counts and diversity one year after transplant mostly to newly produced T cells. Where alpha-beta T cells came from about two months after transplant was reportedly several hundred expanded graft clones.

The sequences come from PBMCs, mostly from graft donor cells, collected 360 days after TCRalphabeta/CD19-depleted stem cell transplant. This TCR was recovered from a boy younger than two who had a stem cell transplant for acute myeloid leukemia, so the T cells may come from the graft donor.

CDR3 protein: CASSAGESGANVLTF. CDR3 coding DNA: TGTGCCAGCAGTGCTGGGGAGTCTGGGGCCAACGTCCTGACTTTC. V and J are TRBV25-1 and TRBJ2-6; tentatively, D is TRBD2 (5 bases). There are 15 residues in the CDR3. Trimming left V 4 bases short and J 1 base short, with 8 bases between. CDR1 and CDR2 (germline): MGHDK, SYGVNS. The complete variable domain, with remaining parts taken from reference TRBV25-1 and TRBJ2-6, reads EADIYQTPRYLVIGTGKKITLECSQTMGHDKMYWYQQDPGMELHLIHYSYGVNSTEKGDLSSESTVSRIRTEHFPLTLESARPSHTSQYLCASSAGESGANVLTFGAGSRLTVL.